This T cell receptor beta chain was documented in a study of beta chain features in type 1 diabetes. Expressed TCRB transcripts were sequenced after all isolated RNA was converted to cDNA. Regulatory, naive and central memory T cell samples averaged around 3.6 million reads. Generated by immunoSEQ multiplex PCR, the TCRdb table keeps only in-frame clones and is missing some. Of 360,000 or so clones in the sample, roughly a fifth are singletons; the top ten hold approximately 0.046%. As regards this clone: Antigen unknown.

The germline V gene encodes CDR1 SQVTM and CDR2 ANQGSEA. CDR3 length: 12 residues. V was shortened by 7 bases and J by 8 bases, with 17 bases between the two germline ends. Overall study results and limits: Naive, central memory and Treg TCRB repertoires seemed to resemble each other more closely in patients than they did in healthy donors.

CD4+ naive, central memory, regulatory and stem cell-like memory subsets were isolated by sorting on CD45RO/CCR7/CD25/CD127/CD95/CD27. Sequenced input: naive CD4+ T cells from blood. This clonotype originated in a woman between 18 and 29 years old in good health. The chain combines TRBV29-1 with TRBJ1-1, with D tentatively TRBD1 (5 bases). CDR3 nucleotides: TGCAGCGGCCGAAAGGGGCCCCAGGAAGCTTTCTTT. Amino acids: CSGRKGPQEAFF.